This T cell receptor beta chain was profiled in a study of blood T cells in healthy people across ages (dated by TCRdb to about 2015). In the study overall: Template switching captured roughly one uniquely barcoded TCR beta cDNA molecule per two T cells in model experiments. Donors were grouped into four age groups: young (average approximately 15 years), middle-aged (over 35), aged (around 60) and long-lived (approximately 82). Using deep sequencing normalized with unique cDNA molecular identifiers, the study measured how TCR beta repertoire diversity changes with age. To avoid experimental bias, donors of different ages were distributed randomly across sequencing lanes. For two donors (one aged 18 to 29 and one aged 80 or older), the study analyzed two additional independent replicas of 1 million unique cDNA reads from the same blood draw. Paper-wide results and their limitations: Donor CMV infection status was unknown, potentially confounding age-related changes in expanded clonotypes. Observed TCR beta diversity per million T cells fell roughly linearly with age, and a significant reduction was already apparent by age around 40. Because profiling used bulk unsorted PBMCs, naive and antigen-experienced compartments could not be compared conclusively. Compared with the aged group, more naive CD4+ T cells, fewer expanded clones and increased TCR diversity were shown by the long-lived group, suggesting age selection. Estimates of total diversity from one million sequenced T cells were regarded as lower bounds and underestimates. Observed TCR beta diversity correlated strongly with the percentage of naive T cells measured by flow cytometry.

The donors were roughly 39 Caucasian individuals from Russia, aged 6 to 90 years, who were systemically healthy. Ten milliliters of peripheral blood were drawn from each donor into EDTA-treated Vacutainer tubes. Ficoll-Paque density-gradient centrifugation was used to isolate PBMCs, with at least 7 million obtained per sample. Total RNA was extracted from PBMCs with Trizol reagent, with at least 5 micrograms obtained per sample. For every donor, flow cytometry on a PBMC aliquot measured the percentage of naive CD45RAhigh/CD27high T cells. Points on this clonotype: Which antigen it targets is not known. The sample holds no much larger clone one base away, and base qualities are not on file.

V is shortened by 2 bases, J by 8 bases, and the region joining them spans 19 bases. The CDR3 starts with the cysteine, ends with the phenylalanine, and has 15 residues. The only DNA kept is the CDR3, 45 bases in frame from the first base. Reading the germline V gene (reference sequence) gives CDR1 WNHNN and CDR2 SYGVQD. The library was prepared using 5' RACE. The data were produced on an Illumina HiSeq 2500. A second PCR of 7 to 11 cycles was performed with a sample-barcoded 5' primer and a J-beta primer mix. Each TCR beta cDNA molecule received a unique molecular identifier from a template-switch 5' adaptor carrying 12 random nucleotides. Each sample yielded at least 2.5 million CDR3-containing paired-end reads. All of the RNA was converted into first-strand cDNA using the Mint cDNA synthesis kit, with a TRBC-specific oligonucleotide serving as the primer. After uracil-DNA glycosylase treatment, a first 18-cycle PCR used universal primers M1SS and BC2_uni_R on all cDNA. Under the source paper's analysis protocol: For normalization, 1 million high-quality reads were randomly selected from each sample, with every read carrying a distinct molecular identifier. Reads with shared molecular identifiers were discarded instead of being binned into consensus sequences. MiTCR, run with a Q25 quality threshold and the strictest error-elimination algorithm, handled CDR3 identification, clonotype clustering and error correction. A nonparametric unseen species model with Euler transformation was used to estimate a lower bound on total TCR beta diversity. TCRdb trimmed public reads at Q25 via fastp, called clones via MiXCR and kept in-frame beta chains. Identical CDR3 proteins give one entry, which carries the most common genes and DNA. The V and J calls and clone size come from TCRdb's table, not from the authors' own analysis. The sample table shows 730,000 or so distinct CDR3 sequences, and 40% to 45% are seen once. The top ten clones comprise 30% of the sample.

The TCR originated in a man older than 75 in good health. The chain employs TRBV10-1 and TRBJ2-7; too little of a D gene remains to name it. The sequencing sample was made of blood. The CDR3 is CASSEHRRPGYKQYF. In nucleotides, the sequence is TGCGCCAGCAGTGAGCACCGACGGCCAGGATACAAGCAGTACTTC.